Below, 21 T cell receptor beta chains from the same sample are listed, as sequenced in a study of vaccination and CD4 T cells after COVID-19. Described treatment: 10-day PBMC culture with coronavirus spike peptide pools or control peptides (ViraFEST assay). Collection of the unexposed donor's CD4+ T cells took place before the COVID-19 pandemic (2011-2018). These receptors are not linked to any known antigen. Cultured CD4+ T-cell DNA underwent Oncomine TCR Beta short-read sequencing. A single record per CDR3 protein comes from TCRdb applying MiXCR to the PCR reads. Among almost 6,000 distinct CDR3 sequences listed, about 32% were seen once. The sample was CD4+ T cells from blood, cultured in vitro. These receptor sequences come from a human donor in good health.

V is TRBV6-1 and J is TRBJ2-1; D is tentatively TRBD1 or TRBD2 (5 bases each). The CDR3 length is 13 residues. V lost 11 bases and J lost 3, with 14 bases in between. The germline CDR1 and CDR2 sequences are MNHNS and SASEGT. DNA for the CDR3: TGTGCCGTCTCGGGGCCCCTCTACAATGAGCAGTTCTTC. It yields the protein CAVSGPLYNEQFF.

Here the CDR3 DNA reads TGTGCCAGCGCTGGGCAGTCGGCTCCCCGAGGAGGTGAACTGTTTTTT. It encodes CASAGQSAPRGGELFF. This rearrangement joins TRBV6-1 to TRBJ1-4; D not resolved. Trimming stripped 8 bases from V and 12 bases from J, with 28 bases between. The germline V gene encodes CDR1 MNHNS and CDR2 SASEGT. The CDR3 runs 16 residues.

Only a few counts were recorded for this clonotype. This chain links TRBV7-2 with TRBJ1-1; D is possibly TRBD1 (6 bases). Germline CDR1 SGHTA, CDR2 FQGNSA. Trimming stripped 1 base from V and 10 bases from J, with 10 bases between. The CDR3 has 12 residues. CDR3 nucleotide sequence: TGTGCCAGCAGCTTAGGGAGGGGGTTAGCTTTCTTT. Encoded protein: CASSLGRGLAFF.

Notes on this clonotype: One end of the junction is discordant with germline, which a read error may explain. The chain joins TRBV20-1 to TRBJ1-5; D uncertain. Per germline, CDR1 DFQATT and CDR2 SNEGSKA (reference sequence). The CDR3 spans 12 residues. The CDR3, as DNA: TGCAGTGCTAGAGAGAGCAATCAGCCCCGGCATTTT. Translating gives CSARESNQPRHF.

DNA of the CDR3: TGTGCCAGCAGTTTTCAGGACACGAACACTGAAGCTTTCTTT. Protein product: CASSFQDTNTEAFF. The chain uses TRBV6-5 and TRBJ1-1; D is possibly TRBD1 (5 bases). V was pared by 4 bases and J by 1 base, with 10 bases between. Germline values: CDR1 MNHEY, CDR2 SVGAGI. The CDR3 extends over 14 amino acids.

The rearrangement uses TRBV7-6 and TRBJ2-5; weak D call: TRBD1 (5 bases). Looked up from germline, CDR1 is SGHVS and CDR2 is FNYEAQ. The V gene lost 5 bases and the J gene lost 7 bases, with 17 bases spanning the gap. The CDR3 extends over 14 amino acids. The DNA for the CDR3 is TGTGCCAGCAGCGAAGACAGAGCCCCTGCGACCCAGTACTTC. This gives the protein CASSEDRAPATQYF.

The chain links TRBV27 to TRBJ2-7; no clear D. This CDR3 spans 15 amino acids. Germline-derived CDR1 and CDR2 are MNHEY and SMNVEV (reference sequence). Trimming took off 0 bases at V and 3 bases at J, with 12 bases between the two ends. CDR3 sequence reads: CASSLSSHLIYEQYF. As DNA, the CDR3 is TGTGCCAGCAGTTTATCTTCCCACTTGATCTACGAGCAGTACTTC.

The V gene is TRBV4-1, the J gene TRBJ1-2; D remains unclear. This CDR3 is built from 14 residues. V lost 0 bases to trimming and J lost 8 bases, with 13 bases between them. Germline CDR1 and CDR2: MGHRA and YSYEKL. The CDR3 region is CASSQDWATSGYTF. CDR3 in DNA: TGCGCCAGCAGCCAAGATTGGGCGACATCCGGCTACACCTTC.

Comment on this clonotype: An end of the junction differs from the germline gene, which may be a read error. This sequence joins TRBV15 and TRBJ2-7; D is ambiguous. Germline V CDR1 and CDR2: LNHNV, YYDKDF (reference sequence). CDR3 length equals 13 residues. The CDR3 DNA follows: TGTGCCACTAGCAAGGATTTTAACTACGAGCAGTACTTC. Protein product: CATSKDFNYEQYF.

The chain couples TRBV7-8 to TRBJ2-3, with D possibly being TRBD1 or TRBD2 (6 bases each). This CDR3 comprises 15 residues. Germline V CDR1 and CDR2: SGHVS, FQNEAQ. With 5 bases removed from V and 1 base from J, the gap between germline ends came to 13 bases. The CDR3 DNA reads TGTGCCAGCAGCCGGGGGCGGGTCGGCACAGATACGCAGTATTTT. Amino acids: CASSRGRVGTDTQYF.

The gene calls are TRBV7-9 and TRBJ1-2; D remains ambiguous. Trimming removed 0 bases at V and 4 bases at J, with 12 bases between. CDR1 SEHNR and CDR2 FQNEAQ come from the germline V gene (reference sequence). There are 15 residues in the CDR3. In DNA form, the CDR3 reads TGTGCCAGCAGCTTAGCCGCGGTAGACGGCTATGGCTACACCTTC. This sequence encodes CASSLAAVDGYGYTF.

In this sample, this clonotype turned up a few times. The chain uses TRBV5-4 and TRBJ1-1, with D possibly matching TRBD1 (5 bases). V was clipped by 3 bases and J by 10 bases, with 13 bases between them. The CDR3 extends over 12 amino acids. In germline, CDR1 is SGHNT, CDR2 YYREEE (reference sequence). The CDR3 loop is CASSSDSRRAFF. The CDR3 DNA sequence: TGTGCCAGCAGCTCCGACAGTCGGAGAGCTTTCTTT.

This clonotype was seen a handful of times. The V gene is TRBV28, the J gene TRBJ1-2, with D possibly being TRBD1 (6 bases). This CDR3 region has 14 residues. The V gene lost 6 bases and the J gene lost 4 bases, with 15 bases spanning the gap. Germline CDR1 reads MDHEN; CDR2 reads SYDVKM. This chain's CDR3 is CASRPGALGYGYTF. For the CDR3, the DNA is TGTGCCAGCAGGCCAGGGGCCCTGGGCTATGGCTACACCTTC.

The chain links TRBV24-1 to TRBJ2-5; TRBD1 agrees at 10 bases. Germline values: CDR1 KGHDR, CDR2 SFDVKD. This CDR3 region has 16 residues. The junction had 6 bases not matched to a gene; V was cut back by 2 bases and J by 4 bases. The CDR3 protein is CATSDSPRTGGETQYF. The CDR3 nucleotides read TGTGCCACCAGTGATTCCCCCCGGACAGGGGGAGAGACCCAGTACTTC.

The gene calls are TRBV19 and TRBJ2-7, with 7 bases identical to TRBD2. The V and J ends lost 5 bases and 2 bases, in that order; junction bases with no gene match: 12. The CDR3 totals 16 residues. The germline V gene has CDR1 LNHDA and CDR2 SQIVND (reference sequence). CDR3 sequence (DNA): TGTGCCAGTAGTGGCCGTGGCGAGCGGGGAGCCTACGAGCAGTACTTC. As protein: CASSGRGERGAYEQYF.

The chain recombines TRBV5-4 with TRBJ2-5; D gene unclear. CDR3 size: 13 residues. Germline values: CDR1 SGHNT, CDR2 YYREEE (reference sequence). The V end was cut by 1 base, the J end by 5 bases, with 9 bases between. Written as DNA, the CDR3 is TGTGCCAGCAGCTTGAGGGAATGGGAGACCCAGTACTTC. Its translation is CASSLREWETQYF.

This clonotype was detected a few times. The rearrangement joins TRBV25-1 to TRBJ1-1; the D is unclear. V lost 4 bases, J lost 8 bases, and 11 bases lay in between. Looked up from germline, CDR1 is MGHDK and CDR2 is SYGVNS. This CDR3 comprises 12 residues. CDR3 nucleotide sequence: TGTGCCAGCAGTGTGTCCCTGACCGAAGCTTTCTTT. This translates into CASSVSLTEAFF. The variable domain in full, completed from reference TRBV25-1 and TRBJ1-1, reads EADIYQTPRYLVIGTGKKITLECSQTMGHDKMYWYQQDPGMELHLIHYSYGVNSTEKGDLSSESTVSRIRTEHFPLTLESARPSHTSQYLCASSVSLTEAFFGQGTRLTVV.

The chain carries TRBV24-1 and TRBJ2-1; D remains ambiguous. V was shortened by 9 bases and J by 4 bases, with 6 bases between the two germline ends. The CDR3 totals 11 residues. Germline V lookup: CDR1 KGHDR, CDR2 SFDVKD. Here the CDR3 reads CATEDYNEQFF. The CDR3 bases are TGTGCCACCGAGGATTACAATGAGCAGTTCTTC.

The gene calls are TRBV6-5 and TRBJ2-3; the D gene is possibly TRBD2 (6 bases). CDR3 size: 20 residues. Germline V lookup: CDR1 MNHEY, CDR2 SVGAGI. Deletions cut 2 bases from V and 2 bases from J, with 26 bases between. CDR3 region: CASSYRARRTGDRYTDTQYF. The CDR3 region has the DNA TGTGCCAGCAGTTACCGGGCTCGGCGGACGGGGGACCGCTACACAGATACGCAGTATTTT.

The V gene is TRBV14, the J gene TRBJ2-2; a possible D gene is TRBD1 (5 bases). V was pared by 4 bases and J by 5 bases, with 11 bases between. The CDR3 is made up of 14 amino acids. Germline V lookup: CDR1 SGHDN, CDR2 FVKESK. Written as DNA, the CDR3 is TGTGCCAGCAGCCTTGACAGTCGGACCGGGGAGCTGTTTTTT. Protein sequence: CASSLDSRTGELFF.

The CDR3 loop is CASTGGNTIYF. For the CDR3, the DNA is TGTGCCAGCACGGGGGGAAACACCATATATTTT. This rearrangement joins TRBV25-1 to TRBJ1-3; D is undetermined. CDR3 length equals 11 residues. Trimming took 7 bases from V and 4 from J, leaving 5 bases between them. Germline CDR1 MGHDK, CDR2 SYGVNS.